One T cell receptor beta chain is described in this entry. What it binds is not known. The data were taken from a study of shared clonotypes between healthy human individuals. Regarding the study as a whole: The study found lower generation probabilities in non-shared clonotypes than in those shared by all four donors.

The genomic DNA of each subset was split evenly across several immunoSEQ plates. The data were produced by immunoSEQ multiplex PCR, yet TCRdb's version contains in-frame clones alone and is incomplete. The sample has 2 million to 2.5 million clones, around 96% seen once. Naive CD8 cells were CD45RO-negative, positively selected for CCR7, excluding terminally differentiated effector memory CD45RA+ cells. Within Nashville, Tennessee resided all donors, each a Caucasian adult. Sequencing was carried out using naive CD8+ T cells sorted from blood. This sequence originates from a man aged 18 to 30 in good health.

CDR3: CASSARDRGQFTVNEKLFF. The CDR3 DNA reads as TGTGCCAGCAGCGCCCGGGACAGGGGGCAATTTACAGTTAATGAAAAACTGTTTTTT. This chain links TRBV9 with TRBJ1-4; 12 bases fit TRBD1. Germline assignment: CDR1 SGDLS and CDR2 YYNGEE. Trimming removed 3 bases from V and 4 bases from J; junction bases left unmatched: 13. This CDR3 spans 19 amino acids.